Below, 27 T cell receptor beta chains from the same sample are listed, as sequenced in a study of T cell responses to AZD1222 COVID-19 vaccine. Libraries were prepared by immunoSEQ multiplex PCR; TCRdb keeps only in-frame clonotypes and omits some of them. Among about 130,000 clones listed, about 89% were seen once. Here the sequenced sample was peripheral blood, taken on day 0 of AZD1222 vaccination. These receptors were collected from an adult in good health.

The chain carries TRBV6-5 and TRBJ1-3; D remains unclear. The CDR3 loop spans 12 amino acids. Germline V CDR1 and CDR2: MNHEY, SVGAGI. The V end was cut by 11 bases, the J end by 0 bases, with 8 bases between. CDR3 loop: CAGRNSGNTIYF. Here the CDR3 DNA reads TGTGCCGGTAGGAACTCTGGAAACACCATATATTTT.

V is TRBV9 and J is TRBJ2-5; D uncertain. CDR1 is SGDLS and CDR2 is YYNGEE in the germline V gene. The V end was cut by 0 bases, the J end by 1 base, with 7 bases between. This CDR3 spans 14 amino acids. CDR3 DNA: TGTGCCAGCAGCGTAGACGGCGGCCAAGAGACCCAGTACTTC. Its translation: CASSVDGGQETQYF.

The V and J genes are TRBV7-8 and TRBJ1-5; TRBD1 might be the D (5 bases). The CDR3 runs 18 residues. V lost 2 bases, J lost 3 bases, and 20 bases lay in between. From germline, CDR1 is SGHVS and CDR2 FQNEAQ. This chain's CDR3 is CASSLRVRQGPLNQPQHF. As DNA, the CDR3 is TGTGCCAGCAGCTTACGGGTCCGGCAGGGTCCCCTCAATCAGCCCCAGCATTTT.

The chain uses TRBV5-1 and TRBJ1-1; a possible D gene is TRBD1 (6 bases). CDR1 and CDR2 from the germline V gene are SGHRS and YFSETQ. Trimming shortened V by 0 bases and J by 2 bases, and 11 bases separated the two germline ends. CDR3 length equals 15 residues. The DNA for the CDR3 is TGCGCCAGCAGCTTGGAAGGCAGGGGAAACACTGAAGCTTTCTTT. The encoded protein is CASSLEGRGNTEAFF.

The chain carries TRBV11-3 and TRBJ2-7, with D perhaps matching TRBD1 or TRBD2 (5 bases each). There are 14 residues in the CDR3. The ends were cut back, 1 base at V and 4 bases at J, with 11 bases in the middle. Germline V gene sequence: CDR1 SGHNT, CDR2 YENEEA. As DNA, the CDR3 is TGTGCCAGCAGCTTAGCCGGGACGGCTTACGAGCAGTACTTC. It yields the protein CASSLAGTAYEQYF.

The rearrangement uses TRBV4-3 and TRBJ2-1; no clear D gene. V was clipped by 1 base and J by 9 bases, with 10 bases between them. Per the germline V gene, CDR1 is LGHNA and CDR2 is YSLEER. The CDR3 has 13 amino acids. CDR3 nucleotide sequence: TGCGCCAGCAGCCAAGGGATAAGTAGTGAGCAGTTCTTC. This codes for CASSQGISSEQFF.

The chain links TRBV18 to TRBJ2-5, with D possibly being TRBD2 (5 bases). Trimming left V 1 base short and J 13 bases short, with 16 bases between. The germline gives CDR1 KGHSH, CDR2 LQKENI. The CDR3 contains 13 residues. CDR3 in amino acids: CASSPRETTVPYF. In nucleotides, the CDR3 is TGTGCCAGCTCACCACGGGAGACTACGGTCCCGTACTTC.

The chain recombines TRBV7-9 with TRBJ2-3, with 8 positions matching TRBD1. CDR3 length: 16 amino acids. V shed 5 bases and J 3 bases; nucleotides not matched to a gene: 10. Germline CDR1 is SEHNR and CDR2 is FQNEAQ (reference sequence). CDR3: CASSAPKTGATDTQYF. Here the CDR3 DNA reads TGTGCCAGCAGCGCCCCGAAGACAGGGGCAACAGATACGCAGTATTTT.

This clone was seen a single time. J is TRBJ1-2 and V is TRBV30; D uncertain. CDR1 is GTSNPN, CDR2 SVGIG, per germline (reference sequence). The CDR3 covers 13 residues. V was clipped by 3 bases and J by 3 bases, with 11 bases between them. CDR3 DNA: TGTGCCTGGAGCGATGGGTTCCACTATGGCTACACCTTC. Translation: CAWSDGFHYGYTF. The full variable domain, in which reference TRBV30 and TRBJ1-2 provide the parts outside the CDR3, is SQTIHQWPATLVQPVGSPLSLECTVEGTSNPNLYWYRQAAGRGLQLLFYSVGIGQISSEVPQNLSASRPQDRQFILSSKKLLLSDSGFYLCAWSDGFHYGYTFGSGTRLTVV.

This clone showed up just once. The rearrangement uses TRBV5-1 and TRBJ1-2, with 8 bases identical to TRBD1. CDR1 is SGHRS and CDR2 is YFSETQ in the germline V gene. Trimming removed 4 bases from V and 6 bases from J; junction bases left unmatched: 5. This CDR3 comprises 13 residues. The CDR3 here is CASSATGEDGYTF. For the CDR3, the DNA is TGCGCCAGCAGCGCGACAGGGGAAGATGGCTACACCTTC.

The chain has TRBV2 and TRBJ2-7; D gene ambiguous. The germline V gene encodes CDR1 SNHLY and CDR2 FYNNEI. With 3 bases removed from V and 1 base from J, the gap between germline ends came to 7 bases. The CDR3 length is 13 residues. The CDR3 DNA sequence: TGTGCCAGCAGTGACGGCATATCCTACGAGCAGTACTTC. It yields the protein CASSDGISYEQYF.

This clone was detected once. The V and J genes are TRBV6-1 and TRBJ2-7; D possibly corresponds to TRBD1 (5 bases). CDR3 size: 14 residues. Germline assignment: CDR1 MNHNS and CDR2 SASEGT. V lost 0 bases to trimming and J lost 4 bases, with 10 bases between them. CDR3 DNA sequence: TGTGCCAGCAGTGAAGCTGTGACAGAATACGAGCAGTACTTC. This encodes CASSEAVTEYEQYF.

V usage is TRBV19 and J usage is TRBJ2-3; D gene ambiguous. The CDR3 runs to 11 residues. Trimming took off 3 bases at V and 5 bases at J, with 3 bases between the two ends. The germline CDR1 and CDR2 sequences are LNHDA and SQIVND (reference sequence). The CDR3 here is CASSMGDTQYF. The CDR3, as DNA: TGTGCCAGTAGTATGGGAGATACGCAGTATTTT.

CDR3 loop: CASSHRSTDTQYF. In DNA, the CDR3 is TGTGCCAGCAGCCACCGCAGCACAGATACGCAGTATTTT. The rearrangement joins TRBV11-2 to TRBJ2-3; no clear D. Trimming took 5 bases from V and 0 from J, leaving 6 bases between them. The CDR3 has 13 amino acids. CDR1 is SGHAT and CDR2 is FQNNGV in the germline V gene.

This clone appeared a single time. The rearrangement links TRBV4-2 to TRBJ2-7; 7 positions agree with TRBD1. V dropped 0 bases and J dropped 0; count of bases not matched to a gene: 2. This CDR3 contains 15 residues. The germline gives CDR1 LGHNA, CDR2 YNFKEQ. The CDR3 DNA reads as TGTGCCAGCAGCCAAGAGGGACAGTTCTCCTACGAGCAGTACTTC. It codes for CASSQEGQFSYEQYF.

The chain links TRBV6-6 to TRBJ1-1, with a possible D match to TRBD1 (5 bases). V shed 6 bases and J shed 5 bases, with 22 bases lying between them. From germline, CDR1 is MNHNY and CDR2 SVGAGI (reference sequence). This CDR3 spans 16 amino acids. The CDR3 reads CASSQRVGPSGTEAFF. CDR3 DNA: TGTGCCAGCAGCCAGCGCGTGGGACCAAGTGGGACTGAAGCTTTCTTT.

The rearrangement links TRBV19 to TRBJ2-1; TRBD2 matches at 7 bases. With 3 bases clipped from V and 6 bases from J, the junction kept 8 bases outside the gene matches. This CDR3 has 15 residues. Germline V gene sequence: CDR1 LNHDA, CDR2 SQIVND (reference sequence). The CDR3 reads CASSIGGTKANEQFF. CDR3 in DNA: TGTGCCAGTAGTATCGGCGGGACTAAGGCCAATGAGCAGTTCTTC.

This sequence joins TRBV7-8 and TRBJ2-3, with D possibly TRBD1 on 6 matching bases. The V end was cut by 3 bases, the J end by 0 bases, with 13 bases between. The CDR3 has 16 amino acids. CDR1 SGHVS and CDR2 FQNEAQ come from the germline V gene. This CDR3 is CASSFPGTPSTDTQYF. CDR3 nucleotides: TGTGCCAGCAGCTTCCCCGGGACACCTAGCACAGATACGCAGTATTTT.

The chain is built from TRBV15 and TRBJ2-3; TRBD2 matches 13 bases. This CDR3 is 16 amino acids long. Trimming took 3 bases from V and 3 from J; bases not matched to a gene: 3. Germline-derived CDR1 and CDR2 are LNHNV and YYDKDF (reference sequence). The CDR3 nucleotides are TGTGCCACCAGCAGTCGACTAGCGGGAGGAACAGATACGCAGTATTTT. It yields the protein CATSSRLAGGTDTQYF.

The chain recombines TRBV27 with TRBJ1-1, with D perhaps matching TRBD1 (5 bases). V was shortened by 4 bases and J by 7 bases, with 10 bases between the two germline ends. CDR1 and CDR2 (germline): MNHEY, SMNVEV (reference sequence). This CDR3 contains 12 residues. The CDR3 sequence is CASSSLGGEAFF. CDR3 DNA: TGTGCCAGCAGTTCCCTCGGGGGTGAAGCTTTCTTT.

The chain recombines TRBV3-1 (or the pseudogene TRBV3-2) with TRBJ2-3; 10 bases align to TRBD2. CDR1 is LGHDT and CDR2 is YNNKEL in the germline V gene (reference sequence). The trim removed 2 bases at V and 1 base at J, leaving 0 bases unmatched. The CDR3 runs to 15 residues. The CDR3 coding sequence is TGTGCCAGCAGCCAAACTAGCGGGGGCACAGATACGCAGTATTTT. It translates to CASSQTSGGTDTQYF.

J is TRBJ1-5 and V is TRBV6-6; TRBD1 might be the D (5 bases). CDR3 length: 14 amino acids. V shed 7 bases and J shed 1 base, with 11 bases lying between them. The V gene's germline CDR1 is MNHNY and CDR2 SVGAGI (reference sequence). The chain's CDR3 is CASTLEGSNQPQHF. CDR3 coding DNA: TGTGCCAGCACCCTAGAGGGGAGCAATCAGCCCCAGCATTTT.

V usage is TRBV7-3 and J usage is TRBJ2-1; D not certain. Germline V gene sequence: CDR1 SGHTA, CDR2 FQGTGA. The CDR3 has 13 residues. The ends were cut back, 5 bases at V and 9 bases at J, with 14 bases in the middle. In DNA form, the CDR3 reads TGTGCCAGCAGCGCACTGTCGTGGGGTGAGCAGTTCTTC. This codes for CASSALSWGEQFF.

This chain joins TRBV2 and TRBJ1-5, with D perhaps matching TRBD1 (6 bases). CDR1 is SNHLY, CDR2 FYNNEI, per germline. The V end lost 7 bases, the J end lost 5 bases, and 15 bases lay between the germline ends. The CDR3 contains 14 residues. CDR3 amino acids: CASKGVGGYQPQHF. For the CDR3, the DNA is TGTGCCAGCAAAGGGGTGGGGGGCTATCAGCCCCAGCATTTT.

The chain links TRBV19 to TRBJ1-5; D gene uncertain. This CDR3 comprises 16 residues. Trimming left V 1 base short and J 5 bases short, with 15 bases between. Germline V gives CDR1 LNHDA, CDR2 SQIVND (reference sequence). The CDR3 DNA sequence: TGTGCCAGTAGTATAGGGGGAGGGCTGGAGCATCAGCCCCAGCATTTT. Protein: CASSIGGGLEHQPQHF.

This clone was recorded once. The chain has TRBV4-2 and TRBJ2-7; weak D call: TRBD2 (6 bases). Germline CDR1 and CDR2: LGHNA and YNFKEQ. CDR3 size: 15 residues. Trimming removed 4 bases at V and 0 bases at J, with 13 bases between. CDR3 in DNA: TGTGCCAGCAGCCGCTCTGGGACTGACTCCTACGAGCAGTACTTC. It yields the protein CASSRSGTDSYEQYF.

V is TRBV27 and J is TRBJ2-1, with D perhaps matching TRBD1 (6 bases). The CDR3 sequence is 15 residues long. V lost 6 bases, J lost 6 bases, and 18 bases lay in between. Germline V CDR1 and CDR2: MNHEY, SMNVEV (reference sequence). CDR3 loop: CASSDTGQLSNEQFF. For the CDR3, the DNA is TGTGCCAGCAGCGATACTGGACAGCTCTCCAATGAGCAGTTCTTC.